The 21 T cell receptor beta chains in this list originate from one sample, sequenced in a study of T cell responses to AZD1222 COVID-19 vaccine. The method was immunoSEQ multiplex PCR; TCRdb's version includes in-frame clones alone and lacks a portion of them. The table has roughly 140,000 clones, about 93% seen once. Specimen: peripheral blood, collected on day 0 of MenACWY control vaccination. These TCRs come from an adult in good health.

This chain connects TRBV3-1 (or the pseudogene TRBV3-2) to TRBJ2-3; TRBD2 matches 8 bases. V shed 5 bases and J 4 bases; nucleotides not matched to a gene: 8. The CDR3 runs to 15 residues. Germline V gives CDR1 LGHDT, CDR2 YNNKEL (reference sequence). The CDR3 DNA is TGTGCCAGCAGCACCGCGGGGGGCTACGCAGATACGCAGTATTTT. Amino acids: CASSTAGGYADTQYF.

V usage is TRBV3-1 (or the pseudogene TRBV3-2) and J usage is TRBJ1-5; possible D gene TRBD1, 6 bases. CDR3 length: 19 residues. V was clipped by 1 base and J by 0 bases, with 19 bases between them. The V gene's germline CDR1 is LGHDT and CDR2 YNNKEL (reference sequence). DNA of the CDR3: TGTGCCAGCAGCCAAGGAACAGGACAGAGCCGTTTTAGCAATCAGCCCCAGCATTTT. It yields the protein CASSQGTGQSRFSNQPQHF.

The chain has TRBV6-6 and TRBJ1-1; possibly TRBD1 for D (6 bases). CDR1 is MNHNY, CDR2 SVGAGI, per germline (reference sequence). The V gene lost 6 bases and the J gene lost 2 bases, with 10 bases spanning the gap. CDR3 length: 13 residues. This chain's CDR3 is CASSLTGNTEAFF. In nucleotides, the CDR3 is TGTGCCAGCAGCTTGACAGGCAACACTGAAGCTTTCTTT.

The CDR3 loop reads CASSHRSTYTF. CDR3 nucleotides: TGTGCCAGCAGCCACAGGTCTACCTACACCTTC. The chain is built from TRBV6-5 and TRBJ1-2, with D maybe TRBD1 (5 bases). The ends were cut back, 6 bases at V and 10 bases at J, with 12 bases in the middle. The CDR3 consists of 11 residues. The germline CDR1 and CDR2 sequences are MNHEY and SVGAGI.

The chain is built from TRBV5-5 and TRBJ2-1, with 9 bases matching TRBD2. Trimming at V came to 2 bases and at J to 9 bases, leaving 6 bases not matched to a gene. The CDR3 has 14 residues. The germline V gene encodes CDR1 SGHKS and CDR2 YYEKEE (reference sequence). The CDR3 region has the DNA TGTGCCAGCAGCTTTCCGCGGGAGGGCGGTGAGCAGTTCTTC. It yields the protein CASSFPREGGEQFF.

This clone was counted a single time. The chain is built from TRBV6-5 and TRBJ1-2; D is undetermined. The CDR3 runs to 13 residues. Germline assignment: CDR1 MNHEY and CDR2 SVGAGI. Deletions cut 6 bases from V and 1 base from J, with 9 bases between. The CDR3 spells CASSLHSNYGYTF. The CDR3 region has the DNA TGTGCCAGCAGCCTCCACAGTAACTATGGCTACACCTTC.

The genes are TRBV4-2 and TRBJ2-2, with TRBD1 matching 8 bases. CDR1 LGHNA and CDR2 YNFKEQ come from the germline V gene. The V segment lost 4 bases and the J segment 1 base; nucleotides outside the gene matches: 2. The length of the CDR3 is 15 residues. The CDR3 nucleotides are TGTGCCAGCAGCCTCGGGACAGGGAACACCGGGGAGCTGTTTTTT. It is translated as CASSLGTGNTGELFF.

This clone was counted only a few times. The genes are TRBV12-3 or TRBV12-4 and TRBJ1-5; a weak D match, TRBD1 (5 bases). V shed 1 base and J shed 9 bases, with 10 bases lying between them. This CDR3 contains 13 residues. CDR3 sequence reads: CASSLEGPLPQHF. CDR3 nucleotides: TGTGCCAGCAGTTTAGAGGGGCCGTTGCCCCAGCATTTT.

The V gene is TRBV27, the J gene TRBJ1-1, with 7 bases identical to TRBD1. With 5 bases clipped from V and 1 base from J, the junction kept 7 bases outside the gene matches. The CDR3 extends over 15 amino acids. Germline loops: CDR1 MNHEY, CDR2 SMNVEV (reference sequence). The CDR3 DNA sequence: TGTGCCAGCAGTCTGAACCGACAGGGGAACACTGAAGCTTTCTTT. Its protein product is CASSLNRQGNTEAFF.

The chain is built from TRBV9 and TRBJ2-3; 15 positions match TRBD2. The germline V gene encodes CDR1 SGDLS and CDR2 YYNGEE. V trimming: 4 bases; J trimming: 4 bases; junction bases outside the gene matches: 4. CDR3 length equals 16 residues. Here the CDR3 DNA reads TGTGCCAGCAGCCCCGGACTAGCGGGGGGGGCAGATACGCAGTATTTT. Amino acid sequence: CASSPGLAGGADTQYF.

This clone was counted a single time. The chain has TRBV6-5 and TRBJ1-5, with TRBD1 as a possible D gene (6 bases). CDR1 and CDR2 from the germline V gene are MNHEY and SVGAGI. The CDR3 covers 13 residues. V gave up 5 bases and J gave up 6 bases, with 11 bases separating them. The CDR3 loop is CASSTGSSQPQHF. DNA for the CDR3: TGTGCCAGCAGTACAGGGTCCTCTCAGCCCCAGCATTTT.

The CDR3 loop reads CASSRGQGYEQYF. For the CDR3, the DNA is TGTGCCAGCAGCAGGGGGCAAGGCTACGAGCAGTACTTC. The V and J genes are TRBV2 and TRBJ2-7; 8 nucleotides agree with TRBD1. V gave up 6 bases and J gave up 3 bases; unmatched junction bases: 4. CDR3 length: 13 residues. Germline V gene lookup returns CDR1 SNHLY and CDR2 FYNNEI.

This clone was seen once. This chain uses TRBV11-1 with TRBJ2-7, with unresolved D. Germline assignment: CDR1 SGHAT and CDR2 FQDESV (reference sequence). CDR3 length equals 13 residues. The V gene lost 5 bases and the J gene lost 6 bases, with 14 bases spanning the gap. CDR3 loop: CASSHNLGSEQYF. In nucleotides, the CDR3 is TGTGCCAGCAGCCACAACCTAGGGTCCGAGCAGTACTTC.

The rearrangement uses TRBV2 and TRBJ2-2, with D hard to call. The V gene's germline CDR1 is SNHLY and CDR2 FYNNEI. V lost 4 bases and J lost 6, with 12 bases in between. The CDR3 extends over 14 amino acids. CDR3 bases: TGTGCCAGCAGTGGCGGTGGGGTCCCCGGGGAGCTGTTTTTT. Translated, it gives CASSGGGVPGELFF.

This clone is a singleton in its sample. V is TRBV19 and J is TRBJ1-1; perhaps TRBD1 as D (5 bases). CDR1 is LNHDA and CDR2 is SQIVND in the germline V gene (reference sequence). The CDR3 loop spans 12 amino acids. Deletions cut 11 bases from V and 4 bases from J, with 14 bases between. In DNA form, the CDR3 reads TGTGCCGGGAAGGGGAAGGGCACTGAAGCTTTCTTT. Translation: CAGKGKGTEAFF. Complete variable domain (other parts from reference TRBV19 and TRBJ1-1): DGGITQSPKYLFRKEGQNVTLSCEQNLNHDAMYWYRQDPGQGLRLIYYSQIVNDFQKGDIAEGYSVSREKKESFPLTVTSAQKNPTAFYLCAGKGKGTEAFFGQGTRLTVV.

This clone was recorded once. This sequence joins TRBV1 and TRBJ1-2. TRBV1 has pseudogene status. This CDR3 region has 17 residues. The CDR3 DNA reads TGCACCAGCAGCTTCCCCCGATGCGGAGGGCTGGCCTATGGCTACACCTTC. Its protein is CTSSFPRCGGLAYGYTF.

V and J are TRBV27 and TRBJ2-1; 10 bases map to TRBD2. This CDR3 spans 15 amino acids. V was pared by 2 bases and J by 5 bases, with 3 bases of the junction left unmatched. Germline assignment: CDR1 MNHEY and CDR2 SMNVEV (reference sequence). CDR3 in amino acids: CASSLGAGGDNEQFF. CDR3 bases: TGTGCCAGCAGTTTAGGAGCGGGGGGGGACAATGAGCAGTTCTTC.

The V and J genes are TRBV10-3 and TRBJ2-7, with 8 bases lining up with TRBD1. The length of the CDR3 is 15 residues. Trimming cost V 4 bases and J 2 bases; bases outside gene matches: 7. The germline CDR1 and CDR2 sequences are ENHRY and SYGVKD. The CDR3 DNA is TGTGCCATCAGTGCCCCCGGGACAGGCCCCTACGAGCAGTACTTC. This sequence encodes CAISAPGTGPYEQYF.

This chain links TRBV7-2 with TRBJ2-7; 8 nucleotides agree with TRBD1. CDR1 is SGHTA, CDR2 FQGNSA, per germline. Trimming removed 7 bases from V and 4 bases from J; junction bases left unmatched: 3. There are 12 residues in the CDR3. CDR3 coding DNA: TGTGCCAGCAATGACAGGGGTTACGAGCAGTACTTC. It translates to CASNDRGYEQYF.

The V gene is TRBV30, the J gene TRBJ1-1, with D possibly matching TRBD1 (6 bases). The CDR3 is 14 residues long. CDR1 and CDR2 from the germline V gene are GTSNPN and SVGIG (reference sequence). Deletions cut 2 bases from V and 4 bases from J, with 14 bases between. The chain's CDR3 is CAWSLPLGGTEAFF. CDR3 coding DNA: TGTGCCTGGAGTCTACCCCTAGGGGGCACTGAAGCTTTCTTT. The full variable domain, with the rest looked up from reference TRBV30 and TRBJ1-1, is SQTIHQWPATLVQPVGSPLSLECTVEGTSNPNLYWYRQAAGRGLQLLFYSVGIGQISSEVPQNLSASRPQDRQFILSSKKLLLSDSGFYLCAWSLPLGGTEAFFGQGTRLTVV.

The gene calls are TRBV30 and TRBJ1-6; D might be TRBD1 (5 bases). In germline, CDR1 is GTSNPN, CDR2 SVGIG (reference sequence). V lost 7 bases, J lost 10 bases, and 23 bases lay in between. This CDR3 contains 15 residues. For the CDR3, the DNA is TGTGCCTATTTGGACCTCCGGGGGAGGCGGTCACCCCTCCACTTT. Translated: CAYLDLRGRRSPLHF.